This T cell receptor (beta chain) was sequenced in a study of radiation and T cells in renal cell carcinoma. Across the study: Nephrectomy followed 15 Gy stereotactic body radiation by 4 weeks.

The time point denotes: baseline pretreatment blood. Documented treatment: 15 Gy SBRT to primary tumor, nephrectomy 4 weeks later. After SBRT, blood was collected at 2 and 4 weeks, plus baseline. The patient's renal cell carcinoma had clear cell pathology. Germline assignment: CDR1 SGHKS and CDR2 YYEKEE (reference sequence). The CDR3 length is 17 residues. V was clipped by 0 bases and J by 2 bases, with 16 bases between them. Some clones are missing from TCRdb's copy, which holds only in-frame ones; the method was immunoSEQ multiplex PCR. The data show 20,000 to 25,000 clones, with about 80% seen just once and roughly 40% held by the top ten.

Sequencing used blood, obtained from a patient whose treatment included radiotherapy and nephrectomy. The V call is TRBV5-5, the J call TRBJ2-3; D not resolved. This sequence was found in a man between 60 and 75 years old with renal cell carcinoma. This CDR3 is CASSLAIGSLPTDTQYF. CDR3 sequence (DNA): TGTGCCAGCAGCTTGGCCATCGGTTCCCTCCCCACAGATACGCAGTATTTT.